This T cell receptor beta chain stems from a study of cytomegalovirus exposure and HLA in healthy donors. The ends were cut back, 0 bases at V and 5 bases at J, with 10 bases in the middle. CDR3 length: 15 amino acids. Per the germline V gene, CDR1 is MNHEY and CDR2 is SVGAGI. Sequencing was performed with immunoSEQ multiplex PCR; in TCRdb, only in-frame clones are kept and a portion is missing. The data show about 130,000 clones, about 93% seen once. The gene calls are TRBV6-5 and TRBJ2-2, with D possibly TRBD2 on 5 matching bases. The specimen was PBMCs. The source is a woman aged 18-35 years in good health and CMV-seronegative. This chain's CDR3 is CASSYSSSGTGELFF. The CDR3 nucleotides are TGTGCCAGCAGTTACTCGAGCAGCGGTACCGGGGAGCTGTTTTTT.